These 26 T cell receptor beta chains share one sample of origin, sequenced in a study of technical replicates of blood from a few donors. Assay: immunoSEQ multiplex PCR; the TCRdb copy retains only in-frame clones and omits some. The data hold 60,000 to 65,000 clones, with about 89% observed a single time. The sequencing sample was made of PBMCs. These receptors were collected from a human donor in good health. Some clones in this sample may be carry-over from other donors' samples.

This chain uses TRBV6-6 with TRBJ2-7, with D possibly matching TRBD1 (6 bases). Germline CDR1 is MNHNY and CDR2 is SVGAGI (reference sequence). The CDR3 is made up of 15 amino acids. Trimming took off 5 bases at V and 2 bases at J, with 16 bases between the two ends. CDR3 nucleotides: TGTGCCAGCAGTCGCGATGACAGGATTACCTACGAGCAGTACTTC. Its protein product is CASSRDDRITYEQYF.

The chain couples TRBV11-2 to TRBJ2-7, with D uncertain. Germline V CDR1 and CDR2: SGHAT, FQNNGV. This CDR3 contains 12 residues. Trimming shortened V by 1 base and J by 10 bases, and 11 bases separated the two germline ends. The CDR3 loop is CASSLGTTQQYF. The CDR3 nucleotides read TGTGCCAGCAGCTTAGGTACGACTCAACAGTACTTC.

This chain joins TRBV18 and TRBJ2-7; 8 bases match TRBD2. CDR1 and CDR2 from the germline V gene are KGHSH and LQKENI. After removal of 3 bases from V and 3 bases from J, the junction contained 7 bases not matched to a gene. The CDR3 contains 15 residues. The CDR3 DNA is TGTGCCAGCTCACCCGGGGTAGCGGGATACTACGAGCAGTACTTC. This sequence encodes CASSPGVAGYYEQYF.

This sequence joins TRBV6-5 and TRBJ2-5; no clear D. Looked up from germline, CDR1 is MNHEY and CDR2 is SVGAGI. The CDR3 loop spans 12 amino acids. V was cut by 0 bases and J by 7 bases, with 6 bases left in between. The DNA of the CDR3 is TGTGCCAGCAGTTACTCCCACGGGACCCAGTACTTC. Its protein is CASSYSHGTQYF.

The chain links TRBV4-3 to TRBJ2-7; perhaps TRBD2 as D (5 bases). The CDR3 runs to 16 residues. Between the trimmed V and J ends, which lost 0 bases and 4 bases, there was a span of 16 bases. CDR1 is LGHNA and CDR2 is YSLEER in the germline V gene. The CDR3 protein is CASSQDRETLNYEQYF. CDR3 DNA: TGCGCCAGCAGCCAAGATAGGGAGACCTTGAATTACGAGCAGTACTTC.

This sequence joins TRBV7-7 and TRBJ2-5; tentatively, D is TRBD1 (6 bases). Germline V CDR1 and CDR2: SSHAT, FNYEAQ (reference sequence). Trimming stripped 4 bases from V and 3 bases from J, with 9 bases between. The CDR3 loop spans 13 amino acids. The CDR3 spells CASSSGQKETQYF. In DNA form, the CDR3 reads TGTGCCAGCAGCTCTGGACAGAAAGAGACCCAGTACTTC.

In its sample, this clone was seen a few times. This CDR3 is CASSPWTGGSYGYTF. In DNA form, the CDR3 reads TGCGCCAGCAGCCCCTGGACAGGGGGATCCTATGGCTACACCTTC. This chain connects TRBV5-1 to TRBJ1-2, with 10 bases lining up with TRBD1. The V segment lost 4 bases and the J segment 4 bases; nucleotides outside the gene matches: 7. Germline values: CDR1 SGHRS, CDR2 YFSETQ. The CDR3 runs 15 residues.

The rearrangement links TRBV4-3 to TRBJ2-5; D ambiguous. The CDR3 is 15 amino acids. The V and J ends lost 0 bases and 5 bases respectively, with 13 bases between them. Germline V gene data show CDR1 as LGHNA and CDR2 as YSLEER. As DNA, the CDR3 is TGCGCCAGCAGCCAAGATCTGGCCGCCTGGGAGACCCAGTACTTC. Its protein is CASSQDLAAWETQYF.

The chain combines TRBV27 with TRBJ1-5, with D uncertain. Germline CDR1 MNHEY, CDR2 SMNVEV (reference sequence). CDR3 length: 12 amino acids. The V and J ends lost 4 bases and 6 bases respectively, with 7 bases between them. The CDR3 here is CASSYLGQPQHF. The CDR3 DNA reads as TGTGCCAGCAGTTACCTAGGTCAGCCCCAGCATTTT.

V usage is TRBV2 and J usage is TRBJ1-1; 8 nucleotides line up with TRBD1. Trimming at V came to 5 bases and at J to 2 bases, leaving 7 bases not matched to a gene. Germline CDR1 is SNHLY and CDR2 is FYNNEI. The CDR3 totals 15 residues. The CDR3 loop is CASSPLAGGNTEAFF. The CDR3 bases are TGTGCCAGCAGTCCCCTGGCAGGGGGCAACACTGAAGCTTTCTTT.

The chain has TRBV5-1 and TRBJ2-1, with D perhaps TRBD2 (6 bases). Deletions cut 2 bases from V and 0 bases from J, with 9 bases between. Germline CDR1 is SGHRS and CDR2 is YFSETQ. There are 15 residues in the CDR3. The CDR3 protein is CASSLRGNSYNEQFF. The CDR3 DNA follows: TGCGCCAGCAGCTTACGGGGGAACTCCTACAATGAGCAGTTCTTC.

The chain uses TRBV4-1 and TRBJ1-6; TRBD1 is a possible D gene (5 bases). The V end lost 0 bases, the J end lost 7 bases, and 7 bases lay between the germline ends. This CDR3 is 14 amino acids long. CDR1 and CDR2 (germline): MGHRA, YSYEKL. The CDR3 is CASSQDRGNSPLHF. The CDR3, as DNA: TGCGCCAGCAGCCAAGATCGGGGGAATTCACCCCTCCACTTT.

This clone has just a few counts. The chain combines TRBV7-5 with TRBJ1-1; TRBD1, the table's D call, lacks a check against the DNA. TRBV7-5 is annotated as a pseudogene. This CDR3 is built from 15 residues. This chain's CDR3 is CVRSDNRGTHTEAFF. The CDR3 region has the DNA TGTGTCAGAAGCGACAACAGGGGTACACACACTGAAGCTTTCTTT.

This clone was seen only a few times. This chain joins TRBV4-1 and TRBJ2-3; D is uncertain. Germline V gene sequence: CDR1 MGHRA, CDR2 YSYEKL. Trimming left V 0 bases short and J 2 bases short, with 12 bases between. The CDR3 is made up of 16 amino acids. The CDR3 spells CASSQERKSPTDTQYF. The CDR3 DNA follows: TGCGCCAGCAGCCAAGAAAGAAAGAGCCCCACAGATACGCAGTATTTT.

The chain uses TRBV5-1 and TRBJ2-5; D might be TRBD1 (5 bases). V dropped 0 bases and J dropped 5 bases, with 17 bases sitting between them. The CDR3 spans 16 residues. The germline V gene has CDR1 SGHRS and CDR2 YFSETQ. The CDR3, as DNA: TGCGCCAGCAGCTTGGGCATACAGGTCGGCCAGGAGACCCAGTACTTC. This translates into CASSLGIQVGQETQYF.

The DNA for the CDR3 is TGTGCCAGCAGTCCTCGACAGAGCTACGAGCAGTACTTC. Protein: CASSPRQSYEQYF. The chain couples TRBV28 to TRBJ2-7, with D maybe TRBD1 (5 bases). Germline loops: CDR1 MDHEN, CDR2 SYDVKM. This CDR3 contains 13 residues. V lost 5 bases to trimming and J lost 3 bases, with 11 bases between them.

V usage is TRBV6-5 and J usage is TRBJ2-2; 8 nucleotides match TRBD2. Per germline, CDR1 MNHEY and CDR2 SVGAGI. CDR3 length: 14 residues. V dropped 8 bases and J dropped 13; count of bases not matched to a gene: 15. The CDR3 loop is CASSQSARGGRLFF. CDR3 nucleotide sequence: TGTGCCAGCTCCCAGAGTGCCCGCGGGGGGAGGCTGTTTTTT.

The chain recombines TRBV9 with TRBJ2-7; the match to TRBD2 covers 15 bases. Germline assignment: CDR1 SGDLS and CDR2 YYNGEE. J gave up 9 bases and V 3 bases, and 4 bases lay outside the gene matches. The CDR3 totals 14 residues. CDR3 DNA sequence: TGTGCCAGCAGCGGAGGACTAGCGGGAGGGCGGCAGTACTTC. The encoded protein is CASSGGLAGGRQYF.

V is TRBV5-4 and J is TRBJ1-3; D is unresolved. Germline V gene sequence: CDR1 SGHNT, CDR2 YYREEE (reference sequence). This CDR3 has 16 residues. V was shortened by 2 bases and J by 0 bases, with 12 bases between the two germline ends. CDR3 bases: TGTGCCAGCAGCTTCGGTGGGCAACACTCTGGAAACACCATATATTTT. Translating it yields CASSFGGQHSGNTIYF.

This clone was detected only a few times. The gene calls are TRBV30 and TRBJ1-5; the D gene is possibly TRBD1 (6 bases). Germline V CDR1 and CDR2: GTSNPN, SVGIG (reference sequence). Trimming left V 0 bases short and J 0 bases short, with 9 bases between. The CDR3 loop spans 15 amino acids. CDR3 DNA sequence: TGTGCCTGGAGTGTAACAGGGTATAGCAATCAGCCCCAGCATTTT. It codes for CAWSVTGYSNQPQHF.

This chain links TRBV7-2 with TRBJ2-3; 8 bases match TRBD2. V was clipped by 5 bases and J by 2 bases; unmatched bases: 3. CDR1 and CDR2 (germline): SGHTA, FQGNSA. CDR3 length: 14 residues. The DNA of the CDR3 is TGTGCCAGCAGCGCGGGGGGAATCACAGATACGCAGTATTTT. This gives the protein CASSAGGITDTQYF.

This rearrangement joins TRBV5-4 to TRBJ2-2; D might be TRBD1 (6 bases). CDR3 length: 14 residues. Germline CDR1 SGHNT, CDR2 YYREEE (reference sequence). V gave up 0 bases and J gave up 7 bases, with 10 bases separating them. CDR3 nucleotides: TGTGCCAGCAGCTTGGGGGGGCTAGGCGGGGAGCTGTTTTTT. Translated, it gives CASSLGGLGGELFF.

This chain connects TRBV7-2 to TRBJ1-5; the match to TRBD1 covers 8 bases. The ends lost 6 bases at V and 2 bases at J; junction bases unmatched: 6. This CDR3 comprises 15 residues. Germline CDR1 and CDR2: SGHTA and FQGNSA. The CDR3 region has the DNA TGTGCCAGCAGTTTCCAGGGGGCGGGCAATCAGCCCCAGCATTTT. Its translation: CASSFQGAGNQPQHF.

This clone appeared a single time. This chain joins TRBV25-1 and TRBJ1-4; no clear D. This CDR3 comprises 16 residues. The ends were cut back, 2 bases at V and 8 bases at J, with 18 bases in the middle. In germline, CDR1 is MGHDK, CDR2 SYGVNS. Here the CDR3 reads CASSEGQFSLREKLFF. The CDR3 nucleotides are TGTGCCAGCAGTGAAGGGCAATTCTCCCTACGGGAAAAACTGTTTTTT.

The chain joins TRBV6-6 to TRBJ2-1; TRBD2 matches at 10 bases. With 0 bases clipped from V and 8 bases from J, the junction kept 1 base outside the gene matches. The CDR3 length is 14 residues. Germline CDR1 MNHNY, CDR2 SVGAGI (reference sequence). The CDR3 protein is CASSYSGTSDEQFF. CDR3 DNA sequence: TGTGCCAGCAGTTACTCTGGGACTAGCGATGAGCAGTTCTTC.

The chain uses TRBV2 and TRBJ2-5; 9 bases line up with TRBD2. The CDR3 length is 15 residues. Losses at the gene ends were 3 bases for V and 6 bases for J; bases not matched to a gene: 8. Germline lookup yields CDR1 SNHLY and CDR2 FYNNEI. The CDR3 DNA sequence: TGTGCCAGCAGTGACGGGCTAGCGGGGAGGCAGACCCAGTACTTC. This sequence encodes CASSDGLAGRQTQYF.